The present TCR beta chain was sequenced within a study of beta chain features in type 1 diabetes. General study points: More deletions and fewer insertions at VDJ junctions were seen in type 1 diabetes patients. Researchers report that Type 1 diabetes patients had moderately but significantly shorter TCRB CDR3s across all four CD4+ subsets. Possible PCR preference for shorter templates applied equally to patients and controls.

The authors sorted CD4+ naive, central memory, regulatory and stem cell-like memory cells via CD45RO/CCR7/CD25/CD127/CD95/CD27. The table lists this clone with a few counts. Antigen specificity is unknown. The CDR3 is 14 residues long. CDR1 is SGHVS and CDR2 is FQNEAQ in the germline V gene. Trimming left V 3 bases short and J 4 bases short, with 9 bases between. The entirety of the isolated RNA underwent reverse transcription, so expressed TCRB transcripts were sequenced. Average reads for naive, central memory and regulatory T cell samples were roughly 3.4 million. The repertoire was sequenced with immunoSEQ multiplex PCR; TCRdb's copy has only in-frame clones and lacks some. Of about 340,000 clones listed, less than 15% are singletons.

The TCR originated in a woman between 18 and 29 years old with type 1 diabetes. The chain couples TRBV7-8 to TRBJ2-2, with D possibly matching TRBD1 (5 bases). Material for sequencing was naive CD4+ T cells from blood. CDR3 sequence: CASSFRVGTGELFF. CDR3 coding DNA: TGTGCCAGCAGCTTCAGGGTTGGCACCGGGGAGCTGTTTTTT.